This T cell receptor (beta chain) comes out of a study of identical twins. Study outcomes and limitations: Cross-sectional statistical analysis, not tracking of the same donors, underpinned the conclusions.

TCRdb ran MiXCR on the 5' RACE reads and lists one entry per CDR3 protein. In the table there are about 790,000 distinct CDR3 sequences, about 18% of which are singletons. The CDR3 contains 14 residues. From germline, CDR1 is SGHRS and CDR2 YFSETQ. V shed 5 bases, J shed 4 bases, and the junction held 5 bases outside the gene matches. Details on this clonotype: Its antigen is currently unknown.

This sample was shared with a second study, whose subject was T cells expressing NK-cell markers. As reported in that work: A few of the donors also had these clonotypes leading their CD3+CD56-NKG2C+ fraction.

This TCR derives from a woman aged 18-35 years in good health. Source material: PBMCs. The chain recombines TRBV5-1 with TRBJ2-2; 7 bases fit TRBD1. The CDR3 loop reads CASRPDRPTGELFF. CDR3 sequence (DNA): TGCGCCAGCAGACCGGACAGGCCCACCGGGGAGCTGTTTTTT.